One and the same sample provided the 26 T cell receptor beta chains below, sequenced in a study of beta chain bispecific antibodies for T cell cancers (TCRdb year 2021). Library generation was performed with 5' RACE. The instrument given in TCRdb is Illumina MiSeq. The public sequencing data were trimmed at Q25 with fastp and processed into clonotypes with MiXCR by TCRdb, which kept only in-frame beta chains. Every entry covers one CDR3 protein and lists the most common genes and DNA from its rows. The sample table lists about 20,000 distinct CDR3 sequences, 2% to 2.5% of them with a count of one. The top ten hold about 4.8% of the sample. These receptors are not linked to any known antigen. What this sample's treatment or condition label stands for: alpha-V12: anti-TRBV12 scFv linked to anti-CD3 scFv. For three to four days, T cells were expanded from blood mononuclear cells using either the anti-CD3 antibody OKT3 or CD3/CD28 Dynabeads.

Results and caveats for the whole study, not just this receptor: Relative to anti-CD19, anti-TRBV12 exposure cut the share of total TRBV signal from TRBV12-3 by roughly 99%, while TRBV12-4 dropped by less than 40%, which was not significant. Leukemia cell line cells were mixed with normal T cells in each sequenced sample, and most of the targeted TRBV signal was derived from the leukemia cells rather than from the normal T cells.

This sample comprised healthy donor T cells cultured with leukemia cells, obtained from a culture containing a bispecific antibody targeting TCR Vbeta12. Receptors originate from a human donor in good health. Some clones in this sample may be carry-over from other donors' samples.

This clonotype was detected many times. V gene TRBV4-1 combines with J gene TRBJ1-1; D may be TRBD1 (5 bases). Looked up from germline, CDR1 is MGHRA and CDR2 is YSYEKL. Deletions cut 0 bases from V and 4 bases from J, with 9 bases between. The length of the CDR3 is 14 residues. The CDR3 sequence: CASSQDMRGTEAFF. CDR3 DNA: TGCGCCAGCAGCCAAGATATGAGGGGCACTGAAGCTTTCTTT.

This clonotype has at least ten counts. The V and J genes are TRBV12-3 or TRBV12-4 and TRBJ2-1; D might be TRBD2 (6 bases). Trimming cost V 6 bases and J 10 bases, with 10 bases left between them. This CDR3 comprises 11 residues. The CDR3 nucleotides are TGTGCCAGCAGCCCCCGGGGGGAGCAGTTCTTC. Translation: CASSPRGEQFF.

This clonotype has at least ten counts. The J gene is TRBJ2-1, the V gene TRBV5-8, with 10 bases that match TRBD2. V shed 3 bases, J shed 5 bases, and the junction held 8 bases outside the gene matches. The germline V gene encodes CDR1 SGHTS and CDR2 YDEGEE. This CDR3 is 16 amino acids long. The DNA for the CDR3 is TGTGCCAGCAGCTCCCTTCGAGCGGGGGGGGACAATGAGCAGTTCTTC. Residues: CASSSLRAGGDNEQFF.

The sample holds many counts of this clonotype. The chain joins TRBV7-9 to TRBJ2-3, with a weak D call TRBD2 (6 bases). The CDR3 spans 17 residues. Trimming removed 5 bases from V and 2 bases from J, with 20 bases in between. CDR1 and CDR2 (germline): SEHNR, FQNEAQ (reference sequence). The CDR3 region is CASSPSTWGVDTDTQYF. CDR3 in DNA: TGTGCCAGCAGCCCTTCGACCTGGGGGGTGGACACAGATACGCAGTATTTT. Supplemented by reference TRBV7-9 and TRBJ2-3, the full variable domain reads DTGVSQNPRHKITKRGQNVTFRCDPISEHNRLYWYRQTLGQGPEFLTYFQNEAQLEKSRLLSDRFSAERPKGSFSTLEIQRTEQGDSAMYLCASSPSTWGVDTDTQYFGPGTRLTVL.

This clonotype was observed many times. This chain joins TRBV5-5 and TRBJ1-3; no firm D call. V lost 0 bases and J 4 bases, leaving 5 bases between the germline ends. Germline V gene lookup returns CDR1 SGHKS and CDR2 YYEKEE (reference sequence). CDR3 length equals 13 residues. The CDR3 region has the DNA TGTGCCAGCAGCTTGGTGGCAGGAAACACCATATATTTT. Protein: CASSLVAGNTIYF.

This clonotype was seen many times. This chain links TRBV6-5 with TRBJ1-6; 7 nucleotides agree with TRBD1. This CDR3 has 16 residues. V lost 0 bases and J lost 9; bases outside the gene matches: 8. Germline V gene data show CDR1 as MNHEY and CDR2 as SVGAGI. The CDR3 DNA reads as TGTGCCAGCAGTTACTCCAAGGGGGCTACGGGTTCACCCCTCCACTTT. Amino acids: CASSYSKGATGSPLHF.

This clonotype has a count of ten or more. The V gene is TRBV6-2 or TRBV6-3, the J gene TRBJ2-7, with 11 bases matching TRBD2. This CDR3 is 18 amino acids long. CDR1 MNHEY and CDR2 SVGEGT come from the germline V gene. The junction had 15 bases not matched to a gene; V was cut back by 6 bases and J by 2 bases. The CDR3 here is CASRPGDDGTSGPYEQYF. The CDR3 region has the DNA TGTGCCAGCAGGCCTGGGGATGACGGGACTAGCGGCCCCTACGAGCAGTACTTC.

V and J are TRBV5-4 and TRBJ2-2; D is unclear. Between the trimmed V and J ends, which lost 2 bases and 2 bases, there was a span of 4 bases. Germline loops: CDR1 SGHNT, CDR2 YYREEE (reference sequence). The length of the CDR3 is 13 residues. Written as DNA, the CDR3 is TGTGCCAGCAGCTTACCTAACACCGGGGAGCTGTTTTTT. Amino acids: CASSLPNTGELFF. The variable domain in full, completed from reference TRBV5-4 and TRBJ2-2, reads ETGVTQSPTHLIKTRGQQVTLRCSSQSGHNTVSWYQQALGQGPQFIFQYYREEENGRGNFPPRFSGLQFPNYSSELNVNALELDDSALYLCASSLPNTGELFFGEGSRLTVL.

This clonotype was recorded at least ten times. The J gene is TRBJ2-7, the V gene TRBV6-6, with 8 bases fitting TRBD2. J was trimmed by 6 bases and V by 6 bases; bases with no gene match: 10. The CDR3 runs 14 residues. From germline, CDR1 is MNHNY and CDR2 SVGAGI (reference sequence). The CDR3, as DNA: TGTGCCAGCAGCCCCGGGACTAGGGGATCCGAGCAGTACTTC. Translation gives CASSPGTRGSEQYF.

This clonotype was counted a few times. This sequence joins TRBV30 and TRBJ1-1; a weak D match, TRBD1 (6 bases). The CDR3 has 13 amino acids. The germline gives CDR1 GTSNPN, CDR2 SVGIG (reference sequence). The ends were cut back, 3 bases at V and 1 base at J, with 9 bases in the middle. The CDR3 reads CAWSLGQNTEAFF. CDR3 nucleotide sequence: TGTGCCTGGAGCCTGGGACAGAACACTGAAGCTTTCTTT.

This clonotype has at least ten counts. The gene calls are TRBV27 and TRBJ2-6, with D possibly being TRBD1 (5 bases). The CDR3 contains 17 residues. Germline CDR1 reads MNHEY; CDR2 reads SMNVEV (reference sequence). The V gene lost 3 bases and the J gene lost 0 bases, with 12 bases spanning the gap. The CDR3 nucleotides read TGTGCCAGCAGTTTTAGGGGCGCTTCCTCTGGGGCCAACGTCCTGACTTTC. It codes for CASSFRGASSGANVLTF.

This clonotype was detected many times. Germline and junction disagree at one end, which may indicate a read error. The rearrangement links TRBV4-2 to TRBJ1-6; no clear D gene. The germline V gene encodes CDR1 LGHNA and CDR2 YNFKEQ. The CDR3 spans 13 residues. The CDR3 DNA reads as TGTGCCAGCAGCCACGACTATAGTTCACCCCTCCACTTT. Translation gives CASSHDYSSPLHF.

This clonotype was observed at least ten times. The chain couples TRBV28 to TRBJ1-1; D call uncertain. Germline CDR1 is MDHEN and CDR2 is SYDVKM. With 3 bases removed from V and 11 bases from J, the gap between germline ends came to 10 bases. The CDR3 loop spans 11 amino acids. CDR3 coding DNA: TGTGCCAGCAGTTTTAGGGCTTGGGCTTTCTTT. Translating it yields CASSFRAWAFF.

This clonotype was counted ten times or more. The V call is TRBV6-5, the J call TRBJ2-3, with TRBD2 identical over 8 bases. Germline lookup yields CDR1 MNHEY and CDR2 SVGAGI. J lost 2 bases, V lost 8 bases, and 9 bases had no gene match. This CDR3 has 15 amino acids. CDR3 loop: CASSLSGGTTDTQYF. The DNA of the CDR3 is TGTGCCAGCTCATTAAGCGGGGGCACCACAGATACGCAGTATTTT.

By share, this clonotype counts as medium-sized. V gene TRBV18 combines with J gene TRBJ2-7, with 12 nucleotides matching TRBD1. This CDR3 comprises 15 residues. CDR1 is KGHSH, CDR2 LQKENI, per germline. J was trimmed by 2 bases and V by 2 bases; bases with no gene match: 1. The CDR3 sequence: CASSPGTGGPYEQYF. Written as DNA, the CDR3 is TGTGCCAGCTCACCAGGGACAGGGGGCCCCTACGAGCAGTACTTC.

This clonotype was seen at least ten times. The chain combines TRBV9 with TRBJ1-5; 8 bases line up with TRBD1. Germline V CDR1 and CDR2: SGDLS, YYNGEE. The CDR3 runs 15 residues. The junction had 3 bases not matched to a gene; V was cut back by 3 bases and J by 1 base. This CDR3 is CASSATGESNQPQHF. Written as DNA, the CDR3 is TGTGCCAGCAGCGCGACAGGGGAGAGCAATCAGCCCCAGCATTTT.

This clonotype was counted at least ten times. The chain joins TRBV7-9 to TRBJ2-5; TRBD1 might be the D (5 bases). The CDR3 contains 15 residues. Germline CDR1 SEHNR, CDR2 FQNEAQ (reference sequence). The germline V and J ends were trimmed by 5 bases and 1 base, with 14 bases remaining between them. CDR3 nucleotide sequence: TGTGCCAGCAGCCCTGGGGTCAGGGTCCAAGAGACCCAGTACTTC. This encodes CASSPGVRVQETQYF.

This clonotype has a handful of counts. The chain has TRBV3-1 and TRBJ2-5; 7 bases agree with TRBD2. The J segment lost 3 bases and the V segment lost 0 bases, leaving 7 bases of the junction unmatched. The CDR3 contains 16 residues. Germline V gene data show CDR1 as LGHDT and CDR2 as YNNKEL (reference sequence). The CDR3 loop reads CASSQEGGGGKETQYF. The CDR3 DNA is TGTGCCAGCAGCCAAGAGGGCGGGGGAGGAAAAGAGACCCAGTACTTC.

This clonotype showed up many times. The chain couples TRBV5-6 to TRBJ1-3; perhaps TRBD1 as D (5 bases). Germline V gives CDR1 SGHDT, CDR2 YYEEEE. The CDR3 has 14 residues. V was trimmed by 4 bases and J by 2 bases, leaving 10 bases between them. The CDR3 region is CASSPGLAGNTIYF. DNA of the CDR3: TGTGCCAGCAGCCCAGGGCTGGCTGGAAACACCATATATTTT.

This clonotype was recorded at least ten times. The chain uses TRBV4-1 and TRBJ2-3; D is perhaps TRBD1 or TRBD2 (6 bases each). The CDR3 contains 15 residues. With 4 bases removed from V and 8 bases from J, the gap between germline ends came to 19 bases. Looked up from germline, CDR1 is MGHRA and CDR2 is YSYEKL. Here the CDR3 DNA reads TGCGCCAGCAGCCCCCAGGGGACTTACCAGGGTACGCAGTATTTT. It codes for CASSPQGTYQGTQYF.

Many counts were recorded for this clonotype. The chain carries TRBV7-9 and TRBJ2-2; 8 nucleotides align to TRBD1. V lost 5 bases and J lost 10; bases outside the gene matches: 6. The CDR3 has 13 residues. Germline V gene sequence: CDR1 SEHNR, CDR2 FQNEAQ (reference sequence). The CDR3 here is CASSQGALEELFF. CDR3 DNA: TGTGCCAGCAGCCAGGGGGCATTGGAGGAGCTGTTTTTT.

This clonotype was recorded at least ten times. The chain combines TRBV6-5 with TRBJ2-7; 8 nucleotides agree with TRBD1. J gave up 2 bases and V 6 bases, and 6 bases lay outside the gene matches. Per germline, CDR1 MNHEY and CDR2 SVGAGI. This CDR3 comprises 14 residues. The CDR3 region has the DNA TGTGCCAGCAGCACGGACAGGGAGGCCTACGAGCAGTACTTC. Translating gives CASSTDREAYEQYF.

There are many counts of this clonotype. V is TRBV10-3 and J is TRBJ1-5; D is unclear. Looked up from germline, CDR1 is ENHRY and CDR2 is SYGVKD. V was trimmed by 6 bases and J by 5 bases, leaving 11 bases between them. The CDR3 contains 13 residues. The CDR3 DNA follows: TGTGCCATCAGCCCTCAGGCGGATCAGCCCCAGCATTTT. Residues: CAISPQADQPQHF.

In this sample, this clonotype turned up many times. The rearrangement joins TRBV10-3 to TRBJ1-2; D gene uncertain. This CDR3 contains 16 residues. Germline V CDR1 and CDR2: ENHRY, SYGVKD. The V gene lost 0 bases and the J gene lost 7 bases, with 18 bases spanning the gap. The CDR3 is CAISESAGPNPSGYTF. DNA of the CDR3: TGTGCCATCAGTGAGTCGGCGGGTCCTAATCCCTCTGGCTACACCTTC.

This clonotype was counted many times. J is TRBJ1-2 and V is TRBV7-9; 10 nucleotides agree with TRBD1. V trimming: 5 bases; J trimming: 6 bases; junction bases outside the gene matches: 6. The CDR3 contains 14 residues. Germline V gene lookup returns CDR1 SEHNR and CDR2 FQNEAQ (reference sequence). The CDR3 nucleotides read TGTGCCAGCAGCCCGGGACAGGGGCACGATGGCTACACCTTC. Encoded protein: CASSPGQGHDGYTF.

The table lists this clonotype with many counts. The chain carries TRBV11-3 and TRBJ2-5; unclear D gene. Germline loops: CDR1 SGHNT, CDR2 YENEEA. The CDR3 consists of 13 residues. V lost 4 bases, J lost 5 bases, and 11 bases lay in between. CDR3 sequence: CASSWTGGETQYF. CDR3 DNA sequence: TGTGCCAGCAGCTGGACGGGTGGGGAGACCCAGTACTTC.